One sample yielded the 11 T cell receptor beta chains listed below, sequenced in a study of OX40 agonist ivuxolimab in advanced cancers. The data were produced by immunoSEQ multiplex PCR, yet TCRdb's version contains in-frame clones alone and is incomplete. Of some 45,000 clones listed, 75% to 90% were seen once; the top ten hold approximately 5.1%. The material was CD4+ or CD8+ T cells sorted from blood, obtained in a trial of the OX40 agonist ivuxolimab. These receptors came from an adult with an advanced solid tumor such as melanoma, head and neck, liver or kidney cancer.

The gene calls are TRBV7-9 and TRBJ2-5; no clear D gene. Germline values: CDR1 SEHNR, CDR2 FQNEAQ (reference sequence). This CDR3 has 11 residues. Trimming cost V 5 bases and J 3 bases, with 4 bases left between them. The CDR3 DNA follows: TGTGCCAGCAGCCAGAAAGAGACCCAGTACTTC. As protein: CASSQKETQYF. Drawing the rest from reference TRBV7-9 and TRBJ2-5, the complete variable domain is DTGVSQNPRHKITKRGQNVTFRCDPISEHNRLYWYRQTLGQGPEFLTYFQNEAQLEKSRLLSDRFSAERPKGSFSTLEIQRTEQGDSAMYLCASSQKETQYFGPGTRLLVL.

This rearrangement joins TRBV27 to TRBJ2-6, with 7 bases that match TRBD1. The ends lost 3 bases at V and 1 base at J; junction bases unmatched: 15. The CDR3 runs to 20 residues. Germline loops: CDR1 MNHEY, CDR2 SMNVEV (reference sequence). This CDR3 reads CASSLRMQRTGLSGANVLTF. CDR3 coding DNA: TGTGCCAGCAGTTTGCGGATGCAGCGGACAGGTCTATCTGGGGCCAACGTCCTGACTTTC.

The CDR3 sequence: CASSLGSRSGELFF. CDR3 coding DNA: TGCGCCAGCAGCTTGGGGTCCCGCTCCGGGGAGCTGTTTTTT. The chain joins TRBV5-1 to TRBJ2-2, with D unclear. CDR1 is SGHRS and CDR2 is YFSETQ in the germline V gene. The V gene lost 0 bases and the J gene lost 6 bases, with 9 bases spanning the gap. The CDR3 spans 14 residues.

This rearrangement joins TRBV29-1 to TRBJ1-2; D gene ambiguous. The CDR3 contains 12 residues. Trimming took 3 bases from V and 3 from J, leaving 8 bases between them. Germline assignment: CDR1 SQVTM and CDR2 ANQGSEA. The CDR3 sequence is CSVDRADYGYTF. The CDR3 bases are TGCAGCGTTGACCGGGCCGACTATGGCTACACCTTC.

This chain's CDR3 is CSVKERGALNQPQHF. The CDR3 DNA reads TGCAGCGTCAAAGAGCGGGGGGCCCTAAATCAGCCCCAGCATTTT. The chain recombines TRBV29-1 with TRBJ1-5; the D gene is possibly TRBD1 (6 bases). Per germline, CDR1 SQVTM and CDR2 ANQGSEA. Deletions cut 6 bases from V and 4 bases from J, with 19 bases between. The CDR3 consists of 15 residues.

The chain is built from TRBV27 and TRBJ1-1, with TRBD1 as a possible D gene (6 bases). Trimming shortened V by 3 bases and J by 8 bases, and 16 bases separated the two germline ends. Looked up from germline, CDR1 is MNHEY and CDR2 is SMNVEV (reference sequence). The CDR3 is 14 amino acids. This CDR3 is CASSFRQAAAEAFF. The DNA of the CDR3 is TGTGCCAGCAGTTTCCGACAGGCAGCTGCGGAAGCTTTCTTT.

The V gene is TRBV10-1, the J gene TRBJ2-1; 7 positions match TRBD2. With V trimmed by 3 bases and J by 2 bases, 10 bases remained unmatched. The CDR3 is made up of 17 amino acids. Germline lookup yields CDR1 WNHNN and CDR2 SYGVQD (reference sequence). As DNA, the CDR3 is TGCGCCAGCAGTGACTCTCCCTGGGCGGGAGCCTACAATGAGCAGTTCTTC. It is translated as CASSDSPWAGAYNEQFF.

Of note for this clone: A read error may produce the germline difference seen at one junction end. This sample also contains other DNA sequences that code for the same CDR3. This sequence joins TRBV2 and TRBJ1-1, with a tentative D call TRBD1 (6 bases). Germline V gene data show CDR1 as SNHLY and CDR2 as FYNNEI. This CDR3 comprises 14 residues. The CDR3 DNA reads TGTGCCAGCAGTGATGAAGGGGGGGAGACTGAGGCTTTCTTT. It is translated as CASSDEGGETEAFF. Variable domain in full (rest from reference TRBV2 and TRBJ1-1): EPEVTQTPSHQVTQMGQEVILRCVPISNHLYFYWYRQILGQKVEFLVSFYNNEISEKSEIFDDQFSVERPDGSNFTLKIRSTKLEDSAMYFCASSDEGGETEAFFGQGTRLTVV.

CDR3 sequence reads: CASSPGDRTSKNIQYF. In DNA, the CDR3 is TGTGCCAGCAGCCCCGGCGATAGGACTAGCAAAAACATTCAGTACTTC. The gene calls are TRBV13 and TRBJ2-4; 7 bases fit TRBD2. CDR3 length equals 16 residues. Germline lookup yields CDR1 PRHDT and CDR2 FYEKMQ (reference sequence). J was trimmed by 3 bases and V by 5 bases; bases with no gene match: 10.

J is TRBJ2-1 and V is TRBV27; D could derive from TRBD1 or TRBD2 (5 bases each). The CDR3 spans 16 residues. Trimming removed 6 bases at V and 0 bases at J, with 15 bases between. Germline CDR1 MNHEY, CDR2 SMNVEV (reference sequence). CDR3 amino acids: CASRGVYTSSYNEQFF. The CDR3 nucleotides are TGTGCCAGCAGAGGGGTCTACACTAGCTCCTACAATGAGCAGTTCTTC.

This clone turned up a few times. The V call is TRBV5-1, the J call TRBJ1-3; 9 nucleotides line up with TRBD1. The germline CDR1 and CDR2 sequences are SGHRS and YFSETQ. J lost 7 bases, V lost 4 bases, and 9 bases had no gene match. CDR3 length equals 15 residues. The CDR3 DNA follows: TGCGCCAGCAGCCCCCACGGGACAGGGATGAACACCATATATTTT. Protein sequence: CASSPHGTGMNTIYF.